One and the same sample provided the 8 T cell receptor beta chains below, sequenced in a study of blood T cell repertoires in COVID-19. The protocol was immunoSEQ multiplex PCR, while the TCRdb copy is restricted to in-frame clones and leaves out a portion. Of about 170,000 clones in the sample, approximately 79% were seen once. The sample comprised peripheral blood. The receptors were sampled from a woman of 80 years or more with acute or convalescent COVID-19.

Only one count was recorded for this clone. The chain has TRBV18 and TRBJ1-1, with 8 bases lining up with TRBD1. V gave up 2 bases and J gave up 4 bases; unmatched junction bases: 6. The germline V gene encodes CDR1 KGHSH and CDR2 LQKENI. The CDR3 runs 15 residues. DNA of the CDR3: TGTGCCAGCTCACCAAAGACAGGGGAGAGCACTGAAGCTTTCTTT. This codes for CASSPKTGESTEAFF.

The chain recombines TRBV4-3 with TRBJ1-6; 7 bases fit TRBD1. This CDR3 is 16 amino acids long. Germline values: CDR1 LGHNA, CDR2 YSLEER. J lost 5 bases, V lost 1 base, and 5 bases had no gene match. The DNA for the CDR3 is TGCGCCAGCAGCCAAGCTCTGGGACAGCATAATTCACCCCTCCACTTT. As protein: CASSQALGQHNSPLHF.

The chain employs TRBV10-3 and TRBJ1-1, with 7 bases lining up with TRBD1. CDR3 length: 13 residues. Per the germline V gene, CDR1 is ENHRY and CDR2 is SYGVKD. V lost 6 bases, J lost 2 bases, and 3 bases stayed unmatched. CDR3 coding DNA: TGTGCCATCAGAAGGACAGGAAACACTGAAGCTTTCTTT. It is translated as CAIRRTGNTEAFF.

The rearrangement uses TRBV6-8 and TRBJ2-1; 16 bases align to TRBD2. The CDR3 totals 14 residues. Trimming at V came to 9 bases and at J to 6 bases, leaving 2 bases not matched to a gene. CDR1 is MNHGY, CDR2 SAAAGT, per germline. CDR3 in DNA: TGTGCCAGGGGACTAGCGGGAGGGCCCAATGAGCAGTTCTTC. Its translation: CARGLAGGPNEQFF.

Here the CDR3 DNA reads TGTGCCAGCAGCTTAAAATGGGACAGGGGCAAGTACGAGCAGTACTTC. Its protein product is CASSLKWDRGKYEQYF. The rearrangement joins TRBV11-2 to TRBJ2-7; 10 bases agree with TRBD1. The CDR3 totals 16 residues. CDR1 is SGHAT, CDR2 FQNNGV, per germline. The trim removed 2 bases at V and 4 bases at J, leaving 8 bases unmatched.

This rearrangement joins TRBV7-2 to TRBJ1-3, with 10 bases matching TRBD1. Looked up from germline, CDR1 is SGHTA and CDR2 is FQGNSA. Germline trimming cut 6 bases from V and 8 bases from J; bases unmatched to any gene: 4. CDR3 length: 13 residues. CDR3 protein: CASRGQGLDTIYF. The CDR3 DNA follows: TGTGCCAGCAGGGGACAGGGGCTAGACACCATATATTTT.

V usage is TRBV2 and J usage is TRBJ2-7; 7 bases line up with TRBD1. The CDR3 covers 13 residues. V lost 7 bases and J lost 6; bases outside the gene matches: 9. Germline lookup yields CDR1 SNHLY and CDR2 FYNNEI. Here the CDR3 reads CASTYTGDREQYF. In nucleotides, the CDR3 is TGTGCCAGCACTTACACAGGGGATCGCGAGCAGTACTTC.

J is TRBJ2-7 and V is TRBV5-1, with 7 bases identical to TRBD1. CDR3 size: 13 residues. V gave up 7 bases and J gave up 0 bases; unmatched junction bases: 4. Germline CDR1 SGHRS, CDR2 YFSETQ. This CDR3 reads CASGTGDSYEQYF. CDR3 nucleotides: TGCGCCAGCGGTACAGGGGACTCCTACGAGCAGTACTTC.